These T cell receptor beta chains were read from a single sample in a study of CD8 T cells in Susac syndrome. In TCRdb, the immunoSEQ multiplex PCR reads were re-called with MiXCR into one record per CDR3 protein. The sample has approximately 210,000 distinct CDR3 sequences, approximately 94% seen once. The sample comprised CD4+ T cells from PBMCs. The receptors derive from a human donor with Susac syndrome. Both conserved end residues are part of each CDR3. The D gene is left open where the match is weak. Size tells how often a clone was seen (once, few, many) or the class of an expanded clone, and some rows leave it out.

once	NA	TRBV12-3/TRBV12-4	TRBJ1-1	CASSFSGRNTEAFF	TGTGCCAGCAGTTTTTCTGGCAGGAACACTGAAGCTTTCTTT
NA	NA	TRBV12-3/TRBV12-4	TRBJ2-6	CASSSAVAISGANVLTF	TGTGCCAGCAGTTCGGCAGTTGCCATCTCTGGGGCCAACGTCCTGACTTTC
NA	NA	TRBV28	TRBJ2-7	CASSLFSLTRTAYEQYF	TGTGCCAGCAGTTTATTTTCCCTTACCCGTACGGCCTACGAGCAGTACTTC
NA	NA	TRBV6-2/TRBV6-3	TRBJ2-7	CASSLPGLPREQYF	TGTGCCAGCAGCCTCCCGGGACTCCCGCGAGAGCAGTACTTC
NA	NA	TRBV25-1	TRBJ1-2	CASSEYIRGRENGYTF	TGTGCCAGCAGTGAATATATTCGGGGCAGGGAGAATGGCTACACCTTC
NA	TRBD2	TRBV9	TRBJ2-5	CASSVAGRTSKETQYF	TGTGCCAGCAGCGTAGCTGGCCGGACTAGCAAAGAGACCCAGTACTTC
NA	TRBD1	TRBV5-4	TRBJ1-5	CASSIHPGQGRNQPQHF	TGTGCCAGCAGCATACACCCGGGACAGGGTCGCAATCAGCCCCAGCATTTT
NA	TRBD1	TRBV28	TRBJ1-2	CASSLPWTGGNDGYTF	TGTGCCAGCAGCCTTCCCTGGACAGGGGGCAACGATGGCTACACCTTC
once	TRBD1	TRBV20-1	TRBJ1-2	CSAKGQLYGYTF	TGCAGTGCTAAGGGACAGCTCTATGGCTACACCTTC
NA	NA	TRBV7-3	TRBJ2-1	CASSSTVYNEQFF	TGTGCCAGCAGCTCGACGGTCTACAATGAGCAGTTCTTC
once	TRBD1	TRBV25-1	TRBJ2-1	CASSESGTGNNEQFF	TGTGCCAGCAGTGAGTCCGGGACAGGGAACAATGAGCAGTTCTTC
NA	NA	TRBV5-6	TRBJ1-4	CASSSDRRNEKLFF	TGTGCCAGCAGTTCAGACAGACGGAATGAAAAACTGTTTTTT
NA	TRBD1	TRBV5-4	TRBJ1-6	CASSRGQGVNSPLHF	TGTGCCAGCAGCAGAGGACAGGGAGTCAATTCACCCCTCCACTTT
NA	NA	TRBV20-1	TRBJ2-1	CSARKGLSEQFF	TGCAGTGCTAGAAAGGGCTTGAGTGAGCAGTTCTTC
NA	NA	TRBV11-3	TRBJ1-1	CASSLRGREAFF	TGTGCCAGCAGCTTAAGGGGCAGGGAAGCTTTCTTT
NA	NA	TRBV12-3/TRBV12-4	TRBJ2-3	CASSLPPGGSTDTQYF	TGTGCCAGCAGTTTACCCCCGGGGGGCAGCACAGATACGCAGTATTTT
NA	NA	TRBV4-3	TRBJ1-5	CASSQDRGQGNQPQHF	TGCGCCAGCAGCCAAGATAGGGGCCAGGGCAATCAGCCCCAGCATTTT
once	TRBD2	TRBV19	TRBJ2-4	CASSSSGDGNIQYF	TGTGCCAGTAGTTCTAGCGGGGATGGAAACATTCAGTACTTC
NA	NA	TRBV7-3	TRBJ1-1	CASSQAYEAFF	TGTGCCAGCAGCCAAGCGTATGAAGCTTTCTTT
NA	TRBD1	TRBV29-1	TRBJ1-2	CSARTGGHYGYTF	TGCAGCGCCCGGACAGGGGGCCACTATGGCTACACCTTC
NA	NA	TRBV5-1	TRBJ1-3	CASSLTDGNTIYF	TGCGCCAGCAGCTTGACGGATGGAAACACCATATATTTT
NA	NA	TRBV14	TRBJ2-6	CASSQQAGDVLTF	TGTGCCAGCAGCCAGCAGGCAGGGGACGTCCTGACTTTC
once	TRBD1	TRBV29-1	TRBJ1-1	CSAHNRQTGVNTEAFF	TGCAGCGCTCACAACCGACAGACAGGGGTGAACACTGAAGCTTTCTTT
NA	NA	TRBV9	TRBJ2-2	CASSVAGAANTGELFF	TGTGCCAGCAGCGTAGCGGGGGCCGCGAACACCGGGGAGCTGTTTTTT
NA	NA	TRBV12-3/TRBV12-4	TRBJ1-1	CASGSSSHTEAFF	TGTGCCAGCGGCTCCTCGAGCCACACTGAAGCTTTCTTT
NA	NA	TRBV20-1	TRBJ1-5	CSTRNSPVGNQPQHF	TGCAGTACCAGAAACAGTCCCGTGGGGAATCAGCCCCAGCATTTT
NA	NA	TRBV4-1	TRBJ2-7	CASSQDQEGETYEQYF	TGCGCCAGCAGCCAAGATCAGGAGGGGGAAACCTACGAGCAGTACTTC
NA	NA	TRBV11-2	TRBJ2-1	CASSLDYGSRFLLLSYNEQFF	TGTGCCAGCAGCTTGGACTACGGGTCCCGCTTCCTTTTACTCTCCTACAATGAGCAGTTCTTC
NA	TRBD1	TRBV7-3	TRBJ1-2	CASSSLDRGEYGYTF	TGTGCCAGCAGCTCGTTGGACAGGGGCGAATATGGCTACACCTTC
NA	TRBD1	TRBV6-1	TRBJ1-6	CASSEPRGLRSPLHF	TGTGCCAGCAGTGAACCAAGGGGGCTAAGATCACCCCTCCACTTT
NA	NA	TRBV5-1	TRBJ2-7	CASSSQVGYEQYF	TGCGCCAGCAGCTCACAGGTGGGGTACGAGCAGTACTTC
NA	NA	TRBV5-1	TRBJ1-4	CASYRGLGGLNEKLFF	TGCGCCAGTTATCGGGGGCTAGGAGGGCTTAATGAAAAACTGTTTTTT
NA	NA	TRBV19	TRBJ2-7	CASRSGRGGIYEQYF	TGTGCCAGCCGCTCGGGAAGAGGGGGTATCTACGAGCAGTACTTC
NA	TRBD1	TRBV5-1	TRBJ2-7	CASSLDPQGATEQYF	TGCGCCAGCAGCTTGGACCCACAGGGGGCTACCGAGCAGTACTTC
NA	NA	TRBV5-1	TRBJ2-3	CASRGRVGTDTQYF	TGCGCCAGCAGAGGCAGGGTGGGCACAGATACGCAGTATTTT
NA	TRBD1	TRBV6-6	TRBJ1-1	CASFPGGTEAFF	TGTGCCAGCTTTCCAGGGGGGACTGAAGCTTTCTTT
once	NA	TRBV30	TRBJ2-1	CAWTSSDYNEQFF	TGTGCCTGGACCAGCTCAGACTACAATGAGCAGTTCTTC
NA	TRBD2	TRBV27	TRBJ2-2	CASSGGGGGTGELFF	TGTGCCTCCAGTGGGGGAGGCGGGGGCACCGGGGAGCTGTTTTTT
NA	NA	TRBV6-2/TRBV6-3	TRBJ1-1	CASSFQSMNTEAFF	TGTGCCAGCAGTTTCCAGAGTATGAACACTGAAGCTTTCTTT
NA	TRBD2	TRBV4-3	TRBJ2-1	CASSQDGGGSYNEQFF	TGCGCCAGCAGCCAAGATGGGGGGGGTTCCTACAATGAGCAGTTCTTC
NA	NA	TRBV20-1	TRBJ1-3	CSARDDLPGTRRQGTANTIYF	TGCAGTGCTAGAGATGACTTGCCCGGGACACGGCGGCAGGGGACCGCAAACACCATATATTTT
NA	NA	TRBV7-3	TRBJ1-6	CASSPPPGLSSYNSPLHF	TGTGCCAGCAGCCCCCCACCGGGACTCAGCTCCTATAATTCACCCCTCCACTTT
NA	NA	TRBV7-8	TRBJ1-2	CASSLVRDGNYGYTF	TGTGCCAGCAGCTTAGTAAGGGACGGAAACTATGGCTACACCTTC
NA	NA	TRBV30	TRBJ1-5	CAWSVLQGSGNQPQHF	TGTGCCTGGAGTGTATTGCAGGGGAGCGGCAATCAGCCCCAGCATTTT
NA	NA	TRBV11-2	TRBJ2-2	CASSPLRGNTGELFF	TGTGCCAGCAGCCCTTTGCGGGGAAACACCGGGGAGCTGTTTTTT
NA	TRBD1	TRBV29-1	TRBJ1-5	CSVVLGQGTYSNQPQHF	TGCAGCGTTGTGTTGGGACAGGGGACCTATAGCAATCAGCCCCAGCATTTT
NA	NA	TRBV25-1	TRBJ2-6	CASSDSPSGANVLTF	TGTGCCAGCAGTGACAGCCCCTCTGGGGCCAACGTCCTGACTTTC
NA	NA	TRBV7-9	TRBJ2-3	CASTQRSGTLATDTQYF	TGTGCCAGCACTCAACGTTCCGGGACACTTGCCACAGATACGCAGTATTTT